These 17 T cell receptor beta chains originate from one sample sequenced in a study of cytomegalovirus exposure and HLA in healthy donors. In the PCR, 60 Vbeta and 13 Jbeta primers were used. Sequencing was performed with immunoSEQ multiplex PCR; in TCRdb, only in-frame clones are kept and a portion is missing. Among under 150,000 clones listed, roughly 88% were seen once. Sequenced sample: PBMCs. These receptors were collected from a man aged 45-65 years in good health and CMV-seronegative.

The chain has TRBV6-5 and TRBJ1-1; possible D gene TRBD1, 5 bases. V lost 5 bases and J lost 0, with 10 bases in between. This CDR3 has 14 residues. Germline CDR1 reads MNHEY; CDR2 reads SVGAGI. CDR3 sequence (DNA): TGTGCCAGCAGTAGGGCAGGGATGAACACTGAAGCTTTCTTT. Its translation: CASSRAGMNTEAFF.

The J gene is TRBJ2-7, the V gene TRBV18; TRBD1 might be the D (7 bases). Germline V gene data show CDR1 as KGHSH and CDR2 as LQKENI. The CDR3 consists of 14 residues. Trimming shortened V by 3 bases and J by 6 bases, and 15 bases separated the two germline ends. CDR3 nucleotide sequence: TGTGCCAGCTCACCGGCGGGACAGTCCCCCGAGCAGTACTTC. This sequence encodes CASSPAGQSPEQYF.

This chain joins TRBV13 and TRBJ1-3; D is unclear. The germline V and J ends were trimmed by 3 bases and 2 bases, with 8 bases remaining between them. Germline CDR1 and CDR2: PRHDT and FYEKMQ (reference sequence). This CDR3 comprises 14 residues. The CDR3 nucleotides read TGTGCCAGCAGCTTCGGGAGGACTGGAAACACCATATATTTT. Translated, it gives CASSFGRTGNTIYF. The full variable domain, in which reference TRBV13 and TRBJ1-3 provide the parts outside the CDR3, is AAGVIQSPRHLIKEKRETATLKCYPIPRHDTVYWYQQGPGQDPQFLISFYEKMQSDKGSIPDRFSAQQFSDYHSELNMSSLELGDSALYFCASSFGRTGNTIYFGEGSWLTVV.

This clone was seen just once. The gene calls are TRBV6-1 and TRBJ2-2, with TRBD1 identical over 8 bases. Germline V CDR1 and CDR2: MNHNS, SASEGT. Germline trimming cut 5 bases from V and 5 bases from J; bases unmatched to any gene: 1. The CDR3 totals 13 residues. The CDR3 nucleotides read TGTGCCAGCAGTCGGACAGGGACCGGGGAGCTGTTTTTT. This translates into CASSRTGTGELFF.

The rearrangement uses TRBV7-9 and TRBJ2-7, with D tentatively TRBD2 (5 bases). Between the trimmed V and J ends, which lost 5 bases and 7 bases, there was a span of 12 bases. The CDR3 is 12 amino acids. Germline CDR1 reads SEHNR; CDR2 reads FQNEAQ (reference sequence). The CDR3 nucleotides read TGTGCCAGCAGCCGGGATTTGAGGGAGCAGTACTTC. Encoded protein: CASSRDLREQYF.

This CDR3 reads CASMGGTDTQYF. In nucleotides, the CDR3 is TGTGCCAGCATGGGAGGCACAGATACGCAGTATTTT. V and J are TRBV9 and TRBJ2-3; weak D call: TRBD2 (5 bases). The germline CDR1 and CDR2 sequences are SGDLS and YYNGEE. The CDR3 totals 12 residues. Between the trimmed V and J ends, which lost 6 bases and 1 base, there was a span of 6 bases.

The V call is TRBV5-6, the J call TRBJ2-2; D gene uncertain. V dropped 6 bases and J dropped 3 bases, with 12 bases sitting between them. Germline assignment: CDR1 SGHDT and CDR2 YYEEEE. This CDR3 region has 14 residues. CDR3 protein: CASNKYSHTGELFF. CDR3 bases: TGTGCCAGCAACAAATACAGTCACACCGGGGAGCTGTTTTTT.

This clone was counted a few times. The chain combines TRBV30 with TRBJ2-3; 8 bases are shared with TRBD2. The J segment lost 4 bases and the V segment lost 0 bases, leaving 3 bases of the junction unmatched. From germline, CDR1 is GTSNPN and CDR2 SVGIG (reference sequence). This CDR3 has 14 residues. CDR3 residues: CAWSVNSGADTQYF. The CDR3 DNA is TGTGCCTGGAGTGTAAATAGCGGGGCAGATACGCAGTATTTT.

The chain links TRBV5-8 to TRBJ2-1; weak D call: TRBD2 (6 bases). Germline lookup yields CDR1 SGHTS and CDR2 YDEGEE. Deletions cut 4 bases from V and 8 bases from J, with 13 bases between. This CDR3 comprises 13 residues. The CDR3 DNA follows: TGTGCCAGCAGCGGACAAACGGGGGATGAGCAGTTCTTC. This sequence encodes CASSGQTGDEQFF.

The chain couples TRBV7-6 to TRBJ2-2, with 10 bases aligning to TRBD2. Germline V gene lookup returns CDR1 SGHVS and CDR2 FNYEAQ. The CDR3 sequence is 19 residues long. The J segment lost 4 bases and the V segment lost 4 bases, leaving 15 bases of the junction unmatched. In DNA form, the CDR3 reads TGTGCCAGCAGCTCCCCTCCCAGGACTAGCGGTACGCCCACCGGGGAGCTGTTTTTT. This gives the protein CASSSPPRTSGTPTGELFF.

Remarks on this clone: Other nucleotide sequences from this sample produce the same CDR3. CDR3 nucleotide sequence: TGCGCCAGCAGGGGACTAGCGGGGGGACTTAAGGACAATGAGCAGTTCTTC. This translates into CASRGLAGGLKDNEQFF. The chain joins TRBV10-2 to TRBJ2-1, with 15 bases lining up with TRBD2. Germline CDR1 is WSHSY and CDR2 is SAAADI. CDR3 size: 17 residues. V lost 6 bases, J lost 5 bases, and 8 bases stayed unmatched.

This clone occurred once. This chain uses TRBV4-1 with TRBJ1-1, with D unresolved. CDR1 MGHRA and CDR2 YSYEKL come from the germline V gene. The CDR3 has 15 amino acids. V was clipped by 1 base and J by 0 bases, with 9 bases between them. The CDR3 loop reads CASSQAGVLNTEAFF. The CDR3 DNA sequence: TGCGCCAGCAGCCAAGCGGGAGTATTGAACACTGAAGCTTTCTTT.

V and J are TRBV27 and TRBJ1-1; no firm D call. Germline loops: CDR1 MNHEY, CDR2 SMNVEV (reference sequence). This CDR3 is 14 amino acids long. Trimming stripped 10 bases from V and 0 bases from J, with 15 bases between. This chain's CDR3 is CATFLDGLNTEAFF. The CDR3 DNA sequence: TGTGCCACTTTCCTAGACGGCCTGAACACTGAAGCTTTCTTT.

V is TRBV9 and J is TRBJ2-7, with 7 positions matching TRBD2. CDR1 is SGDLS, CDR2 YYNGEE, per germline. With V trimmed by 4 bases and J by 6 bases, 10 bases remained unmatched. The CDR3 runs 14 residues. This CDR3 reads CASSPGLEVGEQYF. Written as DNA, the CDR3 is TGTGCCAGCAGCCCAGGACTAGAAGTTGGCGAGCAGTACTTC.

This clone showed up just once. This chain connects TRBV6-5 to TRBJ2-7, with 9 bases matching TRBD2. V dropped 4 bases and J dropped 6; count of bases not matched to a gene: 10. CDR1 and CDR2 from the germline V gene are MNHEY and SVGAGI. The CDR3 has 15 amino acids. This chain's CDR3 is CASSSGASGDGEQYF. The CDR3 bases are TGTGCCAGCAGTTCCGGGGCTAGCGGGGATGGCGAGCAGTACTTC.

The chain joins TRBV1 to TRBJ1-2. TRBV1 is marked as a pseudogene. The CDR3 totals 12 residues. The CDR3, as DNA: TGCACCAGCATGGAGGGGAGCTATGGCTACACCTTC. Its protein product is CTSMEGSYGYTF.

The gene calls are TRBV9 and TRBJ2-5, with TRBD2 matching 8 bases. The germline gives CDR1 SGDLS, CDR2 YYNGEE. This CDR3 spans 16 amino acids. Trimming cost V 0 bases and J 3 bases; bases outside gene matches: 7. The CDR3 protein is CASSVGVGGGKETQYF. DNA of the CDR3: TGTGCCAGCAGCGTAGGTGTCGGGGGGGGTAAAGAGACCCAGTACTTC.